This passage covers 32 T cell receptor beta chains from one sample sequenced in a study of shared clonotypes between healthy human individuals. Here immunoSEQ multiplex PCR was the method, and the copy in TCRdb shows in-frame clones only, minus some. Of about 1.1 million clones listed, approximately 80% are singletons. Specimen: memory CD4+ T cells from PBMCs. The subset was: CD45RA-negative fraction. All receptors come from a man aged 18 to 29 in good health. Some clones in this sample may be carry-over from other donors' samples.

The V call is TRBV27, the J call TRBJ2-2; D possibly uses TRBD1 or TRBD2 (6 bases each). The CDR3 runs 17 residues. The germline V gene encodes CDR1 MNHEY and CDR2 SMNVEV (reference sequence). Trimming pared 6 bases from V and 5 bases from J, leaving 22 bases between. The chain's CDR3 is CASSRPGAAMGTGELFF. In DNA, the CDR3 is TGTGCCAGCAGCCGCCCGGGGGCGGCCATGGGGACCGGGGAGCTGTTTTTT.

The chain employs TRBV6-1 and TRBJ2-2; 7 bases align to TRBD1. This CDR3 is 15 amino acids long. V was clipped by 1 base and J by 8 bases; unmatched bases: 7. From germline, CDR1 is MNHNS and CDR2 SASEGT. The CDR3 region is CASSEEITGAGELFF. CDR3 nucleotide sequence: TGTGCCAGCAGTGAAGAGATTACAGGGGCGGGGGAGCTGTTTTTT.

This chain uses TRBV30 with TRBJ1-1, with D tentatively TRBD1 (5 bases). The germline V and J ends were trimmed by 3 bases and 0 bases, with 11 bases remaining between them. CDR1 GTSNPN and CDR2 SVGIG come from the germline V gene (reference sequence). The CDR3 length is 14 residues. In DNA form, the CDR3 reads TGTGCCTGGAGCCCGGGACCGATGAACACTGAAGCTTTCTTT. This translates into CAWSPGPMNTEAFF.

The chain links TRBV28 to TRBJ1-5; D call uncertain. The CDR3 is 16 amino acids. In germline, CDR1 is MDHEN, CDR2 SYDVKM. V was cut by 4 bases and J by 1 base, with 14 bases left in between. The CDR3: CASSSLGSGSNQPQHF. The CDR3 nucleotides read TGTGCCAGCAGTTCCCTGGGTTCGGGGAGCAATCAGCCCCAGCATTTT.

V is TRBV5-1 and J is TRBJ2-1; 12 bases are shared with TRBD2. Germline CDR1 is SGHRS and CDR2 is YFSETQ. The CDR3 consists of 17 residues. With V trimmed by 3 bases and J by 10 bases, 14 bases remained unmatched. The CDR3 coding sequence is TGCGCCAGCAGCTACGGGACTAGCGGGTACGGGATAGAAGAGCAGTTCTTC. Amino acids: CASSYGTSGYGIEEQFF.

The chain links TRBV7-3 to TRBJ1-1, with D uncertain. CDR1 is SGHTA and CDR2 is FQGTGA in the germline V gene. The CDR3 has 14 residues. V lost 2 bases and J lost 1, with 8 bases in between. CDR3 region: CASSLVGRNTEAFF. CDR3 nucleotide sequence: TGTGCCAGCAGCTTAGTAGGCAGGAACACTGAAGCTTTCTTT.

This clone was detected only a few times. V and J are TRBV6-1 and TRBJ1-2, with D unclear. Germline values: CDR1 MNHNS, CDR2 SASEGT. The V end lost 2 bases, the J end lost 4 bases, and 11 bases lay between the germline ends. This CDR3 has 14 residues. The DNA of the CDR3 is TGTGCCAGCAGTGAAAAGTGGCAGACCTATGGCTACACCTTC. It specifies CASSEKWQTYGYTF.

This chain joins TRBV2 and TRBJ2-1; TRBD2 matches at 15 bases. Looked up from germline, CDR1 is SNHLY and CDR2 is FYNNEI. The CDR3 runs to 16 residues. The V and J ends lost 2 bases and 7 bases, in that order; junction bases with no gene match: 3. The CDR3 loop reads CASSEPGTSGGNEQFF. The CDR3 nucleotides are TGTGCCAGCAGTGAACCCGGGACTAGCGGGGGGAATGAGCAGTTCTTC.

This clone was observed a few times. Other DNA sequences in this sample translate to the same CDR3. The chain combines TRBV5-1 with TRBJ2-5; TRBD1 agrees at 12 bases. V dropped 3 bases and J dropped 1; count of bases not matched to a gene: 1. Germline CDR1 SGHRS, CDR2 YFSETQ. The CDR3 runs 15 residues. CDR3 bases: TGCGCCAGCAGCTGGGGACAGGGGGCCCAAGAGACCCAGTACTTC. Protein product: CASSWGQGAQETQYF. Together with reference TRBV5-1 and TRBJ2-5, the CDR3 gives the full variable domain: KAGVTQTPRYLIKTRGQQVTLSCSPISGHRSVSWYQQTPGQGLQFLFEYFSETQRNKGNFPGRFSGRQFSNSRSEMNVSTLELGDSALYLCASSWGQGAQETQYFGPGTRLLVL.

The chain couples TRBV5-1 to TRBJ2-6; tentative D call: TRBD1 (5 bases). The V gene lost 4 bases and the J gene lost 4 bases, with 12 bases spanning the gap. CDR3 length: 15 residues. Germline V lookup: CDR1 SGHRS, CDR2 YFSETQ. CDR3 residues: CASSTSGSGANVLTF. CDR3 coding DNA: TGCGCCAGCAGCACGTCAGGGTCCGGGGCCAACGTCCTGACTTTC.

The chain joins TRBV30 to TRBJ1-3; D is possibly TRBD1 (5 bases). CDR1 GTSNPN and CDR2 SVGIG come from the germline V gene (reference sequence). The CDR3 runs to 14 residues. The V end was cut by 7 bases, the J end by 0 bases, with 13 bases between. This CDR3 is CAYQGGSSGNTIYF. CDR3 sequence (DNA): TGTGCCTACCAGGGAGGAAGCTCTGGAAACACCATATATTTT.

This chain connects TRBV7-3 to TRBJ2-7; D is uncertain. Trimming took off 3 bases at V and 3 bases at J, with 9 bases between the two ends. Germline CDR1 reads SGHTA; CDR2 reads FQGTGA. This CDR3 spans 13 amino acids. The DNA of the CDR3 is TGTGCCAGCAGCTTGAACAGAGACTACGAGCAGTACTTC. Translated, it gives CASSLNRDYEQYF.

This clone appeared a single time. V gene TRBV5-1 combines with J gene TRBJ2-1; D is possibly TRBD2 (5 bases). This CDR3 contains 14 residues. Germline V gene lookup returns CDR1 SGHRS and CDR2 YFSETQ. V lost 4 bases, J lost 1 base, and 9 bases lay in between. The CDR3 DNA reads as TGCGCCAGCAGCCCTCCGGGGTCCTACAATGAGCAGTTCTTC. Protein: CASSPPGSYNEQFF.

The genes are TRBV27 and TRBJ2-7, with D possibly TRBD2 on 5 matching bases. Germline CDR1 is MNHEY and CDR2 is SMNVEV (reference sequence). Deletions cut 5 bases from V and 1 base from J, with 18 bases between. CDR3 size: 16 residues. DNA of the CDR3: TGTGCCAGCAGTCCCGGCTCAATAGCGCCTTCCTACGAGCAGTACTTC. Protein sequence: CASSPGSIAPSYEQYF.

The rearrangement links TRBV28 to TRBJ2-7, with D hard to call. The CDR3 is 12 residues long. Deletions cut 6 bases from V and 4 bases from J, with 10 bases between. From germline, CDR1 is MDHEN and CDR2 SYDVKM. The CDR3 nucleotides read TGTGCCAGCAGCACTCTTCAGTACGAGCAGTACTTC. Amino acids: CASSTLQYEQYF.

The chain employs TRBV27 and TRBJ1-6, with 8 nucleotides matching TRBD1. This CDR3 contains 14 residues. The junction had 6 bases not matched to a gene; V was cut back by 6 bases and J by 8 bases. CDR1 is MNHEY and CDR2 is SMNVEV in the germline V gene (reference sequence). The CDR3, as DNA: TGTGCCAGCAGCCGGACAGGGAGATATTCACCCCTCCACTTT. As protein: CASSRTGRYSPLHF.

The chain couples TRBV18 to TRBJ2-5; 9 bases match TRBD2. J was trimmed by 2 bases and V by 5 bases; bases with no gene match: 9. The CDR3 is 16 amino acids. Germline loops: CDR1 KGHSH, CDR2 LQKENI. CDR3 sequence: CASSTSRREGQETQYF. Written as DNA, the CDR3 is TGTGCCAGCTCAACCAGCCGGCGGGAGGGACAAGAGACCCAGTACTTC.

V is TRBV7-9 and J is TRBJ2-3, with no clear D. The V and J ends lost 1 base and 4 bases respectively, with 18 bases between them. Germline V gene data show CDR1 as SEHNR and CDR2 as FQNEAQ (reference sequence). The length of the CDR3 is 17 residues. CDR3 amino acids: CASSLEWADPSADTQYF. DNA of the CDR3: TGTGCCAGCAGCTTAGAGTGGGCGGACCCCTCCGCAGATACGCAGTATTTT.

The gene calls are TRBV6-6 and TRBJ1-5; D ambiguous. From germline, CDR1 is MNHNY and CDR2 SVGAGI (reference sequence). Trimming removed 6 bases at V and 6 bases at J, with 15 bases between. This CDR3 is 14 amino acids long. The CDR3 here is CASSQHPAPQPQHF. CDR3 coding DNA: TGTGCCAGCAGCCAGCACCCTGCTCCTCAGCCCCAGCATTTT.

This chain joins TRBV11-3 and TRBJ2-5; 9 nucleotides match TRBD1. J lost 5 bases, V lost 6 bases, and 7 bases had no gene match. The CDR3 has 14 amino acids. Germline CDR1 is SGHNT and CDR2 is YENEEA. The DNA for the CDR3 is TGTGCCAGCAGGAGGACAGGGGAAGCGGAGACCCAGTACTTC. Its translation is CASRRTGEAETQYF.

This clone was picked up a small number of times. The J gene is TRBJ1-1, the V gene TRBV10-1, with D unresolved. The CDR3 has 13 amino acids. The germline gives CDR1 WNHNN, CDR2 SYGVQD (reference sequence). The V gene lost 0 bases and the J gene lost 1 base, with 3 bases spanning the gap. The CDR3 DNA is TGCGCCAGCAGTGAGTCGGGGAACACTGAAGCTTTCTTT. This codes for CASSESGNTEAFF.

V and J are TRBV6-5 and TRBJ2-3; TRBD1 matches at 9 bases. Per the germline V gene, CDR1 is MNHEY and CDR2 is SVGAGI. V shed 6 bases and J 2 bases; nucleotides not matched to a gene: 6. This CDR3 spans 15 amino acids. The CDR3 coding sequence is TGTGCCAGCAGGCAACAGGGGGCCAACACAGATACGCAGTATTTT. It specifies CASRQQGANTDTQYF.

This chain joins TRBV5-1 and TRBJ1-3, with a weak D call TRBD1 (5 bases). The germline V and J ends were trimmed by 2 bases and 0 bases, with 9 bases remaining between them. The CDR3 has 15 amino acids. From germline, CDR1 is SGHRS and CDR2 YFSETQ. The CDR3 DNA follows: TGCGCCAGCAGCTTCGGACAAGTCTCTGGAAACACCATATATTTT. Amino acids: CASSFGQVSGNTIYF.

This chain uses TRBV4-1 with TRBJ1-6; D is unclear. Germline values: CDR1 MGHRA, CDR2 YSYEKL. V shed 4 bases and J shed 7 bases, with 14 bases lying between them. The CDR3 runs to 15 residues. CDR3: CASSPYGRINSPLHF. The CDR3 DNA reads TGCGCCAGCAGCCCGTATGGGCGGATAAATTCACCCCTCCACTTT.

The chain couples TRBV19 to TRBJ2-1; D perhaps matches TRBD1 (7 bases). The CDR3 has 17 amino acids. Germline V gene sequence: CDR1 LNHDA, CDR2 SQIVND (reference sequence). With 4 bases removed from V and 7 bases from J, the gap between germline ends came to 23 bases. The CDR3 region has the DNA TGTGCCAGTAGTACGAGAGCAGGGGGGATGCTTAGGAATGAGCAGTTCTTC. It codes for CASSTRAGGMLRNEQFF.

V and J are TRBV28 and TRBJ2-5; D unclear. This CDR3 comprises 14 residues. Germline V gene lookup returns CDR1 MDHEN and CDR2 SYDVKM. V lost 7 bases and J lost 5, with 17 bases in between. As DNA, the CDR3 is TGTGCCAGCACCTCCATGCCTCCGACGGAGACCCAGTACTTC. It yields the protein CASTSMPPTETQYF.

J is TRBJ1-4 and V is TRBV7-9, with D unresolved. CDR1 is SEHNR and CDR2 is FQNEAQ in the germline V gene (reference sequence). CDR3 size: 12 residues. V gave up 1 base and J gave up 10 bases, with 7 bases separating them. For the CDR3, the DNA is TGTGCCAGCAGCTTAGAGGTTGGAAAACTGTTTTTT. Protein sequence: CASSLEVGKLFF.

The table lists this clone with a few counts. The chain has TRBV19 and TRBJ1-5; TRBD1 might be the D (5 bases). Trimming cost V 5 bases and J 9 bases, with 17 bases left between them. From germline, CDR1 is LNHDA and CDR2 SQIVND (reference sequence). The CDR3 totals 14 residues. DNA of the CDR3: TGTGCCAGTAGTCCTTCGGGCAGGGCGCTGCCCCAGCATTTT. Protein: CASSPSGRALPQHF.

This clone was detected only once. This sequence joins TRBV7-8 and TRBJ2-5; D uncertain. From germline, CDR1 is SGHVS and CDR2 FQNEAQ. The CDR3 has 15 amino acids. The germline V and J ends were trimmed by 4 bases and 3 bases, with 15 bases remaining between them. The CDR3: CASSSNTGFKETQYF. CDR3 nucleotides: TGTGCCAGCAGCTCCAACACCGGTTTTAAAGAGACCCAGTACTTC.

The chain joins TRBV6-6 to TRBJ1-1; tentatively, D is TRBD1 (6 bases). CDR1 is MNHNY, CDR2 SVGAGI, per germline (reference sequence). The CDR3 covers 11 residues. V lost 2 bases, J lost 10 bases, and 8 bases lay in between. In DNA, the CDR3 is TGTGCCAGCAGTTACGCCAGGGGAGCTTTCTTT. Protein product: CASSYARGAFF.

This clone was seen just once. This rearrangement joins TRBV6-5 to TRBJ2-7; no firm D call. Between the trimmed V and J ends, which lost 5 bases and 2 bases, there was a span of 16 bases. Germline V gene data show CDR1 as MNHEY and CDR2 as SVGAGI. The CDR3 is made up of 15 amino acids. The CDR3 protein is CASSRKSGSPYEQYF. The CDR3 DNA reads as TGTGCCAGCAGTCGCAAGAGTGGTTCTCCCTACGAGCAGTACTTC.

The rearrangement joins TRBV7-9 to TRBJ2-7; D gene unclear. The germline V gene has CDR1 SEHNR and CDR2 FQNEAQ (reference sequence). This CDR3 comprises 14 residues. V was shortened by 2 bases and J by 3 bases, with 11 bases between the two germline ends. Here the CDR3 DNA reads TGTGCCAGCAGCTTATCGGGCTACAACTACGAGCAGTACTTC. It codes for CASSLSGYNYEQYF.